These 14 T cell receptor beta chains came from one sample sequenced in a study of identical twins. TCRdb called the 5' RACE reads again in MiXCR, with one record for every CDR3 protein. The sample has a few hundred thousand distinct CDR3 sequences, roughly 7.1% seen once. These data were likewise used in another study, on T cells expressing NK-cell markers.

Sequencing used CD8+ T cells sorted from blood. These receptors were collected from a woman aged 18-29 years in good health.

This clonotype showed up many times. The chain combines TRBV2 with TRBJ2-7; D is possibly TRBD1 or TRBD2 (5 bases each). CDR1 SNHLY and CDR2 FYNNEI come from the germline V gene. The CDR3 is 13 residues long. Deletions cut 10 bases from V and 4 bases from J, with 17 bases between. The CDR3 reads CATGTPGDYEQYF. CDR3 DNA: TGTGCCACTGGGACCCCCGGGGATTACGAGCAGTACTTC.

The CDR3 DNA follows: TGTGCTAGTGGTTTGCCGTATGCAGGAAACACCATATATTTT. As protein: CASGLPYAGNTIYF. The V gene is TRBV12-5, the J gene TRBJ1-3; no clear D gene. The CDR3 runs 14 residues. Trimming removed 2 bases at V and 4 bases at J, with 9 bases between. CDR1 LGHNT and CDR2 FRNRAP come from the germline V gene.

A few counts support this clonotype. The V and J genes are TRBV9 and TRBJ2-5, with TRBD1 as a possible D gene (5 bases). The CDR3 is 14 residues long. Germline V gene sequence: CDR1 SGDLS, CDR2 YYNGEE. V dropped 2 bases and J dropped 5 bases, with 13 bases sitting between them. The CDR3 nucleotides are TGTGCCAGCAGCGTGCAGGGTGGCTTTGAGACCCAGTACTTC. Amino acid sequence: CASSVQGGFETQYF.

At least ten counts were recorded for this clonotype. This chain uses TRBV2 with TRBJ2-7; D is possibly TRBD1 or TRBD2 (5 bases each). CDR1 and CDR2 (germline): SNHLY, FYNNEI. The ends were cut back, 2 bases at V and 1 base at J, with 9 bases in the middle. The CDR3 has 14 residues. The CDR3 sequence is CASSERGGSYEQYF. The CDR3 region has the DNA TGTGCCAGCAGTGAACGGGGCGGTTCCTACGAGCAGTACTTC. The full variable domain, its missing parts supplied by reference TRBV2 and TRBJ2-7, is EPEVTQTPSHQVTQMGQEVILRCVPISNHLYFYWYRQILGQKVEFLVSFYNNEISEKSEIFDDQFSVERPDGSNFTLKIRSTKLEDSAMYFCASSERGGSYEQYFGPGTRLTVT.

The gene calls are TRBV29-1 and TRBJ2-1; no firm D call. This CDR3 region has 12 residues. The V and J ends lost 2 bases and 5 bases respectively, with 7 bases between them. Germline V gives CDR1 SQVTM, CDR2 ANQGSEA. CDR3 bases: TGCAGCGTTGAATGGACGAACAATGAGCAGTTCTTC. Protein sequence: CSVEWTNNEQFF.

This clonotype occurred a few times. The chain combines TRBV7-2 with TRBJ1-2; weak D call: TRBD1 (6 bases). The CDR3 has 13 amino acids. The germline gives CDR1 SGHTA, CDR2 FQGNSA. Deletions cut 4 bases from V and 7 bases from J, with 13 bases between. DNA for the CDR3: TGTGCCAGCAGCTATGGGGGCGCTTTTGGCTACACCTTC. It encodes CASSYGGAFGYTF.

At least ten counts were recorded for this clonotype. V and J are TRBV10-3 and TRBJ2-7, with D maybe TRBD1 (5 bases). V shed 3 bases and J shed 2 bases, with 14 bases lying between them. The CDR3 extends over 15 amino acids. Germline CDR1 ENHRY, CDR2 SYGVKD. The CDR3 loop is CAISDSETEAYEQYF. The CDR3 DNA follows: TGTGCCATCAGTGATTCGGAGACAGAAGCCTACGAGCAGTACTTC.

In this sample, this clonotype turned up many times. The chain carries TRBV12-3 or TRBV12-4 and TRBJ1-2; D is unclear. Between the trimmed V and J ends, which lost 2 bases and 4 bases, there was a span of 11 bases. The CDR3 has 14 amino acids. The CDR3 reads CASSLSGASYGYTF. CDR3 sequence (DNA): TGTGCCAGCAGTTTATCGGGAGCCAGCTATGGCTACACCTTC.

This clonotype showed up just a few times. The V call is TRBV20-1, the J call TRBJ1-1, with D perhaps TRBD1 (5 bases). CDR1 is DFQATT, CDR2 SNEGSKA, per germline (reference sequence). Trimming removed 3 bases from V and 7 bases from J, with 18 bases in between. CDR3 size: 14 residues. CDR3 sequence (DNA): TGCAGTGCTAGGTTCCGGGCGGGAAGGGGTGAAGCTTTCTTT. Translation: CSARFRAGRGEAFF.

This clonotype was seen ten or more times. In DNA, the CDR3 is TGCAGTGCTAATCCCGGGACAAAGATGAACACTGAAGCTTTCTTT. Translating it yields CSANPGTKMNTEAFF. The V and J genes are TRBV20-1 and TRBJ1-1; D possibly corresponds to TRBD1 (6 bases). Per germline, CDR1 DFQATT and CDR2 SNEGSKA (reference sequence). This CDR3 is 15 amino acids long. Trimming stripped 4 bases from V and 0 bases from J, with 15 bases between.

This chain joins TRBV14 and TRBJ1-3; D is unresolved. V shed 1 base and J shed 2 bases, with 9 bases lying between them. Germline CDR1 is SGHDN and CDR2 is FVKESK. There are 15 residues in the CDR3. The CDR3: CASSQVDVAGNTIYF. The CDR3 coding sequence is TGTGCCAGCAGCCAAGTCGACGTCGCTGGAAACACCATATATTTT.

CDR3 sequence reads: CASSDRDRVNSDTQYF. CDR3 bases: TGTGCCAGCAGCGACCGGGACAGGGTCAATTCAGATACGCAGTATTTT. The chain is built from TRBV21-1 and TRBJ2-3; TRBD1, the D gene given by the table, was not confirmed from the DNA. TRBV21-1 counts as a pseudogene. CDR3 length: 16 residues.

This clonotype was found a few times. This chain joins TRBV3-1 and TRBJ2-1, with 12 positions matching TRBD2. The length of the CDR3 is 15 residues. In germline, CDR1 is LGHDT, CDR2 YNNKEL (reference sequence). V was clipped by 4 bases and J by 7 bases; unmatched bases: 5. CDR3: CASSLLGLAGNEQFF. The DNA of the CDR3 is TGTGCCAGCAGCCTACTCGGACTAGCGGGAAATGAGCAGTTCTTC.

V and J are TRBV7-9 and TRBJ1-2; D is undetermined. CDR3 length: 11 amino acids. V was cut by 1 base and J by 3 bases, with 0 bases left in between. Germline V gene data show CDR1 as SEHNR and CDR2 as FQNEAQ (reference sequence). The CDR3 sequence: CASSLDYGYTF. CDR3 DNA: TGTGCCAGCAGCTTAGACTATGGCTACACCTTC.